Below are 15 T cell receptor beta chains sequenced from a single sample in a study of blood T cell repertoires in COVID-19. Method: immunoSEQ multiplex PCR; TCRdb's copy keeps in-frame clones and lacks some. The sample lists around 150,000 clones, more than 75% occurring once. Sequencing was performed on peripheral blood. The receptor set was obtained from a woman aged 45-60 years with acute or convalescent COVID-19.

The V call is TRBV18, the J call TRBJ2-7; a possible D gene is TRBD1 (5 bases). V was shortened by 3 bases and J by 4 bases, with 16 bases between the two germline ends. The CDR3 covers 15 residues. CDR1 is KGHSH, CDR2 LQKENI, per germline. CDR3 DNA sequence: TGTGCCAGCTCACCGACCACAGGAGCTTATTACGAGCAGTACTTC. It is translated as CASSPTTGAYYEQYF.

V and J are TRBV11-2 and TRBJ1-1; 7 bases match TRBD1. The CDR3 has 15 amino acids. V shed 4 bases and J 1 base; nucleotides not matched to a gene: 6. CDR1 is SGHAT, CDR2 FQNNGV, per germline. The CDR3 bases are TGTGCCAGCAGCTCCCGGGGACAGCCGAACACTGAAGCTTTCTTT. Encoded protein: CASSSRGQPNTEAFF.

V and J are TRBV9 and TRBJ2-2, with TRBD1 matching over 9 bases. There are 16 residues in the CDR3. Germline trimming cut 3 bases from V and 8 bases from J; bases unmatched to any gene: 11. The germline gives CDR1 SGDLS, CDR2 YYNGEE. The CDR3: CASSAKGTGTSGELFF. Here the CDR3 DNA reads TGTGCCAGCAGCGCCAAAGGGACAGGGACCTCTGGGGAGCTGTTTTTT.

The V and J genes are TRBV2 and TRBJ2-3, with D perhaps matching TRBD1 (6 bases). Germline V CDR1 and CDR2: SNHLY, FYNNEI. Trimming shortened V by 5 bases and J by 4 bases, and 10 bases separated the two germline ends. This CDR3 spans 13 amino acids. CDR3 sequence: CASSKTGPDTQYF. The CDR3 nucleotides read TGTGCCAGCAGTAAAACAGGGCCAGATACGCAGTATTTT.

This sequence joins TRBV3-1 (or the pseudogene TRBV3-2) and TRBJ1-4, with D perhaps matching TRBD1 (6 bases). Trimming took 5 bases from V and 12 from J, leaving 22 bases between them. Germline CDR1 LGHDT, CDR2 YNNKEL (reference sequence). This CDR3 region has 15 residues. The DNA of the CDR3 is TGTGCCAGCAGCGCTCGCCCGGGACAATTGATGGAACTGTTTTTT. Translation gives CASSARPGQLMELFF.

The chain uses TRBV28 and TRBJ1-2, with a tentative D call TRBD1 (5 bases). The germline V gene encodes CDR1 MDHEN and CDR2 SYDVKM. V was pared by 8 bases and J by 4 bases, with 8 bases between. The CDR3 contains 11 residues. In DNA form, the CDR3 reads TGTGCCAGCCGGGGACTCTATGGCTACACCTTC. Protein sequence: CASRGLYGYTF.

This chain connects TRBV4-3 to TRBJ1-1; TRBD1 might be the D (5 bases). The V gene lost 4 bases and the J gene lost 1 base, with 7 bases spanning the gap. Germline V gene data show CDR1 as LGHNA and CDR2 as YSLEER. This CDR3 comprises 13 residues. The CDR3 loop is CASSRTGNTEAFF. CDR3 coding DNA: TGCGCCAGCAGCCGCACAGGGAACACTGAAGCTTTCTTT.

The V gene is TRBV7-9, the J gene TRBJ2-1, with D maybe TRBD1 (5 bases). This CDR3 is 14 amino acids long. V lost 4 bases to trimming and J lost 4 bases, with 11 bases between them. Germline CDR1 SEHNR, CDR2 FQNEAQ (reference sequence). The CDR3, as DNA: TGTGCCAGCAGCTCAACCAGGGATTACAATGAGCAGTTCTTC. It encodes CASSSTRDYNEQFF.

CDR3 bases: TGTGCCAGCAGTTTGGGGGGGGGAGCTTTCTTT. Its translation: CASSLGGGAFF. The gene calls are TRBV12-3 or TRBV12-4 and TRBJ1-1; maybe TRBD1 (5 bases). The ends were cut back, 3 bases at V and 10 bases at J, with 9 bases in the middle. The CDR3 runs 11 residues.

This clone turned up a few times. This chain connects TRBV7-6 to TRBJ2-7; 7 nucleotides line up with TRBD2. The J segment lost 6 bases and the V segment lost 5 bases, leaving 7 bases of the junction unmatched. Germline assignment: CDR1 SGHVS and CDR2 FNYEAQ. The CDR3 contains 13 residues. The CDR3 loop is CASSQTVAGEQYF. The CDR3, as DNA: TGTGCCAGCAGCCAGACAGTAGCGGGCGAGCAGTACTTC.

This clone occurred a few times. The V and J genes are TRBV5-4 and TRBJ2-2; 7 nucleotides line up with TRBD1. V trimming: 4 bases; J trimming: 2 bases; junction bases outside the gene matches: 8. Germline V gives CDR1 SGHNT, CDR2 YYREEE (reference sequence). The CDR3 runs 16 residues. CDR3 in DNA: TGTGCCAGCAGCCTTCAAGACAGGGTAAACACCGGGGAGCTGTTTTTT. Amino acids: CASSLQDRVNTGELFF.

This sequence joins TRBV19 and TRBJ1-1, with a weak D call TRBD1 (5 bases). The CDR3 has 13 amino acids. From germline, CDR1 is LNHDA and CDR2 SQIVND (reference sequence). The ends were cut back, 6 bases at V and 4 bases at J, with 12 bases in the middle. The CDR3 sequence is CASSMTVLTEAFF. For the CDR3, the DNA is TGTGCCAGTAGCATGACAGTACTCACTGAAGCTTTCTTT.

J is TRBJ1-3 and V is TRBV7-6; D is ambiguous. V lost 6 bases and J 1 base, leaving 10 bases between the germline ends. Germline CDR1 is SGHVS and CDR2 is FNYEAQ. This CDR3 is 14 amino acids long. CDR3 nucleotide sequence: TGTGCCAGCAGTTGGACGGGATCTGGAAACACCATATATTTT. Translating gives CASSWTGSGNTIYF.

The CDR3 DNA is TGTGCCACCCGGGACAGCTTTTATGAGGAGCAGTTCTTC. Its translation is CATRDSFYEEQFF. V and J are TRBV10-3 and TRBJ2-1, with TRBD1 identical over 7 bases. Germline V gene data show CDR1 as ENHRY and CDR2 as SYGVKD. V shed 10 bases, J shed 10 bases, and the junction held 13 bases outside the gene matches. CDR3 length equals 13 residues.

This clone was counted between two and nine times. V and J are TRBV7-8 and TRBJ2-7; 9 nucleotides agree with TRBD1. Germline CDR1 is SGHVS and CDR2 is FQNEAQ. The CDR3 length is 17 residues. Trimming removed 6 bases from V and 5 bases from J; junction bases left unmatched: 17. The CDR3 region is CASSPHHLGQGTNEQYF. DNA of the CDR3: TGTGCCAGCAGTCCTCATCATCTGGGACAGGGAACGAACGAGCAGTACTTC.